This is a list of T cell receptor beta chains from one sample in a study of technical replicates of blood from several donors. Method: immunoSEQ multiplex PCR; TCRdb's copy keeps in-frame clones and lacks some. The repertoire includes 72,000 or so clones, around 95% of them detected once, and about 0.35% sits in the top ten. Sequencing was performed on T cells isolated from PBMCs. The receptors here all came from a human donor in good health. The CDR3 runs from the conserved cysteine through the conserved F or W. The D gene is left open where the match is weak. Size values are once, few and many counts, or a class for expanded clones, and some rows have none.

d_gene: .
j_gene: TRBJ2-7
v_gene: TRBV4-1
abundance: .
CDR3nt: TGCGCCAGCAGCCAAGACCGGGCAGGGCACTACGAGCAGTACTTC
CDR3aa: CASSQDRAGHYEQYF

d_gene: TRBD1
j_gene: TRBJ1-2
v_gene: TRBV5-1
abundance: .
CDR3nt: TGCGCCAGCAGCTTGAGCGACAGGGATGCCAATGGCTACACCTTC
CDR3aa: CASSLSDRDANGYTF

d_gene: .
j_gene: TRBJ1-1
v_gene: TRBV7-8
abundance: .
CDR3nt: TGTGCCAGCAGCTTAGGCCCGACAGAAGCTTTCTTT
CDR3aa: CASSLGPTEAFF

d_gene: .
j_gene: TRBJ2-7
v_gene: TRBV11-2
abundance: once
CDR3nt: TGTGCCAGCAGCTTAGGGGGCGATGAATACTTC
CDR3aa: CASSLGGDEYF

d_gene: .
j_gene: TRBJ2-5
v_gene: TRBV30
abundance: .
CDR3nt: TGTGCCTGGAGTCCTTCGCACGGGACCCAGTACTTC
CDR3aa: CAWSPSHGTQYF

d_gene: TRBD2
j_gene: TRBJ2-7
v_gene: TRBV6-6
abundance: .
CDR3nt: TGTGCCAGCAGCGAGGGGACTAGCGGGATCAGCCACGAGCAGTACTTC
CDR3aa: CASSEGTSGISHEQYF

d_gene: TRBD2
j_gene: TRBJ2-1
v_gene: TRBV19
abundance: .
CDR3nt: TGTGCCAGTAGTGGCACGGGAGGGTCCTACAATGAGCAGTTCTTC
CDR3aa: CASSGTGGSYNEQFF

d_gene: TRBD1
j_gene: TRBJ2-7
v_gene: TRBV5-4
abundance: .
CDR3nt: TGTGCCAGCGGGCCGGGACAGGGGCCGGCCGAGCAGTACTTC
CDR3aa: CASGPGQGPAEQYF

d_gene: .
j_gene: TRBJ2-7
v_gene: TRBV7-9
abundance: once
CDR3nt: TGTGCCAGCAGCCAAATCGGGACACCTTACGAGCAGTACTTC
CDR3aa: CASSQIGTPYEQYF

d_gene: .
j_gene: TRBJ1-5
v_gene: TRBV4-2
abundance: few
CDR3nt: TGTGCCAGCAGCCAAGATGAGTTACGGGATCAGCCCCAGCATTTT
CDR3aa: CASSQDELRDQPQHF

d_gene: .
j_gene: TRBJ1-1
v_gene: TRBV20-1
abundance: .
CDR3nt: TGCAGTGACCAGGGAAACACTGAAGCTTTCTTT
CDR3aa: CSDQGNTEAFF

d_gene: TRBD1
j_gene: TRBJ2-5
v_gene: TRBV5-1
abundance: .
CDR3nt: TGCGCCAGCTCTAAGGGCGGACAGGATTACCAAGAGACCCAGTACTTC
CDR3aa: CASSKGGQDYQETQYF

d_gene: .
j_gene: TRBJ1-5
v_gene: TRBV6-4
abundance: .
CDR3nt: TGTGCCAGCAGTGAGTCGGGGAATAGCAATCAGCCCCAGCATTTT
CDR3aa: CASSESGNSNQPQHF

d_gene: .
j_gene: TRBJ1-2
v_gene: TRBV27
abundance: .
CDR3nt: TGTGCCAGCAGGGAACCGGGACACTTTAACTATGGCTACACCTTC
CDR3aa: CASREPGHFNYGYTF

d_gene: TRBD1
j_gene: TRBJ1-1
v_gene: TRBV10-3
abundance: .
CDR3nt: TGTGCCATCAGAGGGACAGAGGGCACTGAAGCTTTCTTT
CDR3aa: CAIRGTEGTEAFF

d_gene: TRBD1
j_gene: TRBJ2-7
v_gene: TRBV4-3
abundance: .
CDR3nt: TGCGCCAGCAGCCCAGGCGACAGGGACCCTACCTACGAGCAGTACTTC
CDR3aa: CASSPGDRDPTYEQYF